The 2 T cell receptor beta chains reported below all come from one sample, sequenced in a study of long-term antiretroviral therapy in people with HIV. The authors ran the immunoSEQ assay, v3.0, at survey level. Measured with immunoSEQ multiplex PCR; TCRdb has only the in-frame clones, and not every one. The repertoire consists of some 16,000 clones, with 77% occurring once and the leading ten covering about 20%. This specimen consisted of unsorted PBMCs, obtained 2.1 years after starting antiretroviral therapy. Every receptor here comes from a man aged 35-49 years with HIV.

The V call is TRBV30, the J call TRBJ1-3; no clear D. The CDR3 has 14 residues. With 4 bases removed from V and 0 bases from J, the gap between germline ends came to 10 bases. The germline V gene has CDR1 GTSNPN and CDR2 SVGIG (reference sequence). The CDR3 DNA follows: TGTGCCTGGACGGACGGCATCTCTGGAAACACCATATATTTT. Its protein product is CAWTDGISGNTIYF.

A single count supports this clone. This chain connects TRBV7-9 to TRBJ1-3; no firm D call. Germline CDR1 reads SEHNR; CDR2 reads FQNEAQ (reference sequence). CDR3 size: 16 residues. V gave up 6 bases and J gave up 4 bases, with 19 bases separating them. This CDR3 is CASSSVYISTGNTIYF. The CDR3 DNA reads as TGTGCCAGCAGTTCCGTTTACATCTCTACCGGAAACACCATATATTTT.